These T cell receptor beta chains were read from a single sample in a study of blood T cell repertoires in COVID-19. Libraries were prepared by immunoSEQ multiplex PCR; TCRdb keeps only in-frame clonotypes and omits some of them. The profile shows fewer than 300,000 clones, roughly 80% of them singletons. Sequencing was carried out using peripheral blood. The source is a person between 65 and 80 years old with COVID-19, enrolled during active disease. CDR3s leave out the opening cysteine and the closing phenylalanine or tryptophan.

V gene	CDR3 length	J gene	CDR3 protein
TRBV12-5	11	TRBJ1-1	ASVGAGNTEAF
TRBV7-9	12	TRBJ2-1	ASSVGQNDNEQF
TRBV7-2	13	TRBJ2-1	ASSKRQTSYNEQF
TRBV6-5	11	TRBJ1-1	ASSLGAVTEAF
TRBV27	12	TRBJ1-3	ASSFGGSGNTIY
TRBV29-1	11	TRBJ2-3	SVIEGGTDTQY
TRBV29-1	10	TRBJ2-3	SVVSESDTQY
TRBV18	11	TRBJ1-2	ASSQTEDYGYT
TRBV9	13	TRBJ1-3	ASSGDTGAGNTIY
TRBV28	11	TRBJ1-2	ASSRTGQYGYT
TRBV9	10	TRBJ1-1	ASSVVTGEAF
TRBV19	14	TRBJ1-5	ASSTRQGRSHQPQH
TRBV28	12	TRBJ1-3	ASSLGQSGNTIY
TRBV15	11	TRBJ2-1	ATSRDYHNEQF
TRBV5-4	15	TRBJ1-2	ASSPGTGGAFFTGYT
TRBV2	11	TRBJ2-1	ATGTSGYNEQF
TRBV28	13	TRBJ2-3	ASSLSSGTSDTQY
TRBV28	13	TRBJ2-1	ASSLNRGRFGEQF
TRBV7-9	11	TRBJ2-1	ASSSGLRNEQF
TRBV7-6	12	TRBJ2-1	ASTPGGGKNEQF
TRBV28	13	TRBJ1-4	ASSSSGTANEKLF
TRBV4-1	13	TRBJ1-5	ASSQRGGSNQPQH
TRBV4-1	11	TRBJ2-1	ASSQARGYEQF
TRBV11-1	11	TRBJ1-6	ASSISLDRGLH
TRBV10-3	11	TRBJ2-7	AIRARLAYEQY
TRBV11-1	12	TRBJ1-2	ASTGQESNYGYT
TRBV10-1	13	TRBJ2-7	ASSGTSRSSYEQY
TRBV5-4	11	TRBJ2-5	ASSRGQQETQY
TRBV19	13	TRBJ2-7	ASSLRTSGAYEQY
TRBV7-3	13	TRBJ2-1	ASSPSLASYNEQF
TRBV23-1	9	TRBJ2-5	ASSHWRTQY
TRBV30	14	TRBJ2-2	AGARPRGGYTGELF
TRBV19	15	TRBJ2-7	ASSIDFSGTSSYEQY
TRBV6-5	14	TRBJ1-6	ASSYNEAGNNSPLH
TRBV19	12	TRBJ2-7	ASRRQGAPHEQY
TRBV5-6	12	TRBJ2-7	ASSIGTASYEQY
TRBV24-1	14	TRBJ2-1	ATSERDRDPYNEQF
TRBV9	16	TRBJ2-3	ASSVGLAAFTSTDTQY
TRBV2	11	TRBJ2-5	ASSEWQGETQY
TRBV7-2	13	TRBJ2-3	ASSISGSSGDTQY
TRBV11-3	15	TRBJ1-5	ASSQHRGQGIYQPQH
TRBV6-4	13	TRBJ1-3	ASSDGGTSGNTIY
TRBV29-1	14	TRBJ1-4	SVEDLSGPTNEKLF
TRBV3-1/TRBV3-2	12	TRBJ1-1	ASSQRGKGTEAF
TRBV5-4	13	TRBJ2-1	ASRGRLADYNEQF
TRBV13	13	TRBJ2-1	ASSRRDYAYNEQF
TRBV5-1	14	TRBJ2-2	ASSLVTSGGTGELF
TRBV7-6	14	TRBJ2-2	ASSPRTSGGVGELF
TRBV6-5	13	TRBJ2-5	ASRRPGQGVQTQY
TRBV6-4	13	TRBJ2-1	ASTPGLAPLREQF